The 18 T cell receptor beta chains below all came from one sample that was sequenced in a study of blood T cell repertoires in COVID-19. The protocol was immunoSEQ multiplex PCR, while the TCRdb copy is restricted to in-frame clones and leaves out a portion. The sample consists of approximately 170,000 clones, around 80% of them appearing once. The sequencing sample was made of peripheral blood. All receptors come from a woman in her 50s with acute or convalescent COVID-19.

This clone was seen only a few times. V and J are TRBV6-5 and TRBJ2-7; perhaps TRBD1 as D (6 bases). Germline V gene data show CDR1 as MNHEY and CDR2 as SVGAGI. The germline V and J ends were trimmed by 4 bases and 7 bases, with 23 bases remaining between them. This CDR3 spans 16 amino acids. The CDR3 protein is CASSSPRAQGIGEQYF. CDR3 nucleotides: TGTGCCAGCAGTTCCCCCCGAGCGCAGGGGATAGGTGAGCAGTACTTC.

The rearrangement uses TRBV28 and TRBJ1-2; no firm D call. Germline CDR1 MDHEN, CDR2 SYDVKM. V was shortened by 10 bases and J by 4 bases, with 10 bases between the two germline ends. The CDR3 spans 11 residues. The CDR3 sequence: CATGSFYGYTF. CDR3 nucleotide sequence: TGTGCCACCGGGAGCTTCTATGGCTACACCTTC.

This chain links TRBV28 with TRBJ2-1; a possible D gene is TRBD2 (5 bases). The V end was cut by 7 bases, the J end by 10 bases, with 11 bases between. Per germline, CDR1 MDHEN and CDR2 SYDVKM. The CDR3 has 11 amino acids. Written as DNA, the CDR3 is TGTGCCAGCACCGCCCCGGGGGAGCAGTTCTTC. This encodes CASTAPGEQFF.

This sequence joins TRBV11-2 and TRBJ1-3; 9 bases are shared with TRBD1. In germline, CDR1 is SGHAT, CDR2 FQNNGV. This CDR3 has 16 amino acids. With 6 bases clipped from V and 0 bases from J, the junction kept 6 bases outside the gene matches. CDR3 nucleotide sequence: TGTGCCAGCAGTGCGGTGACAGGGGGCTCTGGAAACACCATATATTTT. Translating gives CASSAVTGGSGNTIYF.

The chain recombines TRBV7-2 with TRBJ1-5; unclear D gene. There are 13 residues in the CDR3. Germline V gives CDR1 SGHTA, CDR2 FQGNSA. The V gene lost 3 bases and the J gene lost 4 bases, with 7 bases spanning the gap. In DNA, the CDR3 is TGTGCCAGCAGCTTGAGGGCTAATCAGCCCCAGCATTTT. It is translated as CASSLRANQPQHF. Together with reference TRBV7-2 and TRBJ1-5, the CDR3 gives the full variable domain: GAGVSQSPSNKVTEKGKDVELRCDPISGHTALYWYRQSLGQGLEFLIYFQGNSAPDKSGLPSDRFSAERTGGSVSTLTIQRTQQEDSAVYLCASSLRANQPQHFGDGTRLSIL.

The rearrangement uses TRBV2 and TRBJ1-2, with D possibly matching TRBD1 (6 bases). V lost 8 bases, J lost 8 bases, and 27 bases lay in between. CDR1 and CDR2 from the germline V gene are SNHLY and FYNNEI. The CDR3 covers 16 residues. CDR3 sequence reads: CASHSFGGLGSGGYTF. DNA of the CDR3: TGTGCCAGCCACTCTTTCGGGGGGCTAGGATCAGGCGGCTACACCTTC. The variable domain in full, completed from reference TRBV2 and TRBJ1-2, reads EPEVTQTPSHQVTQMGQEVILRCVPISNHLYFYWYRQILGQKVEFLVSFYNNEISEKSEIFDDQFSVERPDGSNFTLKIRSTKLEDSAMYFCASHSFGGLGSGGYTFGSGTRLTVV.

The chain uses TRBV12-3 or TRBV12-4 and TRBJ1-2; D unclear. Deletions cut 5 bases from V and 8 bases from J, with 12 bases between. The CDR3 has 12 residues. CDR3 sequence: CASSQTTEGYTF. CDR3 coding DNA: TGTGCCAGCAGTCAAACGACTGAAGGCTACACCTTC.

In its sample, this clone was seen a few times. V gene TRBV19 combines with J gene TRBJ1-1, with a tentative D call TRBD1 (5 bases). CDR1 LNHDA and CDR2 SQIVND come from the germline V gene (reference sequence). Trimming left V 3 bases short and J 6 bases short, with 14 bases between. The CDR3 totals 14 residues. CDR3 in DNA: TGTGCCAGTAGTATCGGGGGATCATCCCCTGAAGCTTTCTTT. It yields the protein CASSIGGSSPEAFF.

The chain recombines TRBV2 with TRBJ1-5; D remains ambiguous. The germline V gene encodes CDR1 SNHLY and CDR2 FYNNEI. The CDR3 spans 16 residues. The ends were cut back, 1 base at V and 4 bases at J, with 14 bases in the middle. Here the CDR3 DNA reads TGTGCCAGCAGTGAAGAAACTCTCCGCCTTAATCAGCCCCAGCATTTT. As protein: CASSEETLRLNQPQHF.

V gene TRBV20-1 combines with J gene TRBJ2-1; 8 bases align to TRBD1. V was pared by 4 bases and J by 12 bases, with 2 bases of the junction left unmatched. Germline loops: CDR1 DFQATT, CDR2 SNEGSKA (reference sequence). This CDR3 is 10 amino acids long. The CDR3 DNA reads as TGCAGTGCTACCGGGACAGGGCAGTTCTTC. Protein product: CSATGTGQFF.

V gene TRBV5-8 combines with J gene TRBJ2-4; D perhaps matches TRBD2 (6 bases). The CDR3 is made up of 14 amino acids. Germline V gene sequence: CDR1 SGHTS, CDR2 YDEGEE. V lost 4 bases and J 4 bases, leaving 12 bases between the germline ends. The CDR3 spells CASSRMGGKNIQYF. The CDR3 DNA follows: TGTGCCAGCAGCAGGATGGGAGGTAAAAACATTCAGTACTTC.

In DNA, the CDR3 is TGTGCCACCAGCACCCCCCGGGGCACAGATACGCAGTATTTT. This codes for CATSTPRGTDTQYF. The rearrangement uses TRBV15 and TRBJ2-3; D is unresolved. CDR3 length equals 14 residues. The germline V and J ends were trimmed by 4 bases and 1 base, with 9 bases remaining between them. Germline CDR1 reads LNHNV; CDR2 reads YYDKDF (reference sequence). Drawing the rest from reference TRBV15 and TRBJ2-3, the complete variable domain is DAMVIQNPRYQVTQFGKPVTLSCSQTLNHNVMYWYQQKSSQAPKLLFHYYDKDFNNEADTPDNFQSRRPNTSFCFLDIRSPGLGDTAMYLCATSTPRGTDTQYFGPGTRLTVL.

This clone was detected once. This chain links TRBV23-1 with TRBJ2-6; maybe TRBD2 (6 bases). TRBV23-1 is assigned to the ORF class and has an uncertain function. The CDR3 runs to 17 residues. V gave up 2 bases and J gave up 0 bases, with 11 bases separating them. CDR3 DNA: TGCGCCAGCAGTCAAAGCGGGCCCAACTCTGGGGCCAACGTCCTGACTTTC. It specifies CASSQSGPNSGANVLTF.

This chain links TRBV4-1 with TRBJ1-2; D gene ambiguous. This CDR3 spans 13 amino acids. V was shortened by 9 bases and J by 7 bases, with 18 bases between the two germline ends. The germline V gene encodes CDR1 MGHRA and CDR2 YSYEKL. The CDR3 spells CASAHPQNGGYTF. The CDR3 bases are TGCGCCAGTGCCCACCCGCAAAACGGTGGCTACACCTTC.

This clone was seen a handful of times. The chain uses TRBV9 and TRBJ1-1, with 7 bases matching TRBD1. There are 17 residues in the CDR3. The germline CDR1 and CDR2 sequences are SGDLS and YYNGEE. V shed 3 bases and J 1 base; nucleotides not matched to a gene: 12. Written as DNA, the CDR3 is TGTGCCAGCAGCGCCAGCCGGGACAGCAAACAGAACACTGAAGCTTTCTTT. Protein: CASSASRDSKQNTEAFF.

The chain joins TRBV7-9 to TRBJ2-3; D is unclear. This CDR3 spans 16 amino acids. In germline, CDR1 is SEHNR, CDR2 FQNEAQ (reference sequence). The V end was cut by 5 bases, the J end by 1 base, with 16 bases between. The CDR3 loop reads CASSPNAGVRTDTQYF. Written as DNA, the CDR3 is TGTGCCAGCAGCCCCAACGCAGGCGTGCGCACAGATACGCAGTATTTT.

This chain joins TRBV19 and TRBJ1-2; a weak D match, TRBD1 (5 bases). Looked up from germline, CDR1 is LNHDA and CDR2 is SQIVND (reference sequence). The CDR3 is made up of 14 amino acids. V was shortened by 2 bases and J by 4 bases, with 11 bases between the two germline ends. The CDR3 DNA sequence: TGTGCCAGTAGTATAAACAGGTTCCTCTATGGCTACACCTTC. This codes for CASSINRFLYGYTF.

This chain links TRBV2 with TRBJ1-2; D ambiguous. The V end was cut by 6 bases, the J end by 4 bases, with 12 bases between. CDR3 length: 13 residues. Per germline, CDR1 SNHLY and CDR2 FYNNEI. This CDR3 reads CASRADRLYGYTF. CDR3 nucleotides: TGTGCCAGCAGGGCCGACCGACTCTATGGCTACACCTTC.